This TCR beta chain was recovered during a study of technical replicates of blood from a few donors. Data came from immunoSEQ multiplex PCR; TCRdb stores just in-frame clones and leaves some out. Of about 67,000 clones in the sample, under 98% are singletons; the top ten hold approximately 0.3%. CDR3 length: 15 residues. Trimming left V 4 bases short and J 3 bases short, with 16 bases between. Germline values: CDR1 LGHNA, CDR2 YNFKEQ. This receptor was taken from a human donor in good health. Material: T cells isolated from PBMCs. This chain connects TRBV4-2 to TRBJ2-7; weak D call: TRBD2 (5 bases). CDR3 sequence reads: CASSPAQAANYEQYF. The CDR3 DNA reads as TGTGCCAGCAGCCCAGCTCAAGCGGCAAACTACGAGCAGTACTTC.